This is a list of T cell receptor beta chains from one sample in a study of OX40 agonist ivuxolimab in advanced cancers. Repertoires were generated with immunoSEQ multiplex PCR, while TCRdb's copy carries only in-frame clones and drops some. Of about 81,000 clones listed, more than 85% were seen once; the top ten hold roughly an eighth. Sequencing used CD4+ or CD8+ T cells sorted from blood, obtained in a trial of the OX40 agonist ivuxolimab. Source of these receptors: an adult with an advanced solid tumor such as melanoma, head and neck, liver or kidney cancer. Each CDR3 is given with its conserved first and last residue. The D gene is left open where the match is weak. Expanded clones get a size class; other rows say once, few or many, or leave the size out.

D | J | size | V | CDR3 | DNA
- | TRBJ2-1 | - | TRBV30 | CAWSVGGSSYNEQFF | TGTGCCTGGAGTGTTGGGGGCAGCTCCTACAATGAGCAGTTCTTC
TRBD1 | TRBJ1-5 | - | TRBV6-6 | CASIQGGNQPQHF | TGTGCCAGCATTCAGGGGGGGAATCAGCCCCAGCATTTT
TRBD1 | TRBJ1-2 | - | TRBV7-9 | CASSSIRGTGNNYGYTF | TGTGCCAGCAGCTCAATAAGGGGGACAGGAAATAACTATGGCTACACCTTC
TRBD2 | TRBJ2-3 | once | TRBV9 | CASSASGGTDTQYF | TGTGCCAGCAGCGCCAGCGGGGGCACAGATACGCAGTATTTT
- | TRBJ1-2 | - | TRBV9 | CASSVGLGGYTF | TGTGCCAGCAGCGTTGGCCTGGGAGGCTACACCTTC
- | TRBJ2-7 | - | TRBV27 | CASSLGHGPYEQYF | TGTGCCAGCAGTTTAGGACACGGGCCCTACGAGCAGTACTTC
- | TRBJ2-4 | - | TRBV4-1 | CASSQDDGSQNIQYF | TGCGCCAGCAGCCAAGATGATGGCTCCCAAAACATTCAGTACTTC
- | TRBJ2-3 | - | TRBV5-6 | CASSLLVTPLTDTQYF | TGTGCCAGCAGCTTGTTAGTTACACCCCTCACAGATACGCAGTATTTT
- | TRBJ1-1 | - | TRBV15 | CATSKIDGFTEAFF | TGTGCCACCAGCAAAATCGACGGATTCACTGAAGCTTTCTTT
- | TRBJ1-5 | - | TRBV6-5 | CASSPNEGWDQPQHF | TGTGCCAGCAGTCCGAACGAGGGGTGGGATCAGCCCCAGCATTTT
- | TRBJ1-1 | - | TRBV7-9 | CASSPTEAMNTEAFF | TGTGCCAGCAGCCCCACCGAGGCCATGAACACTGAAGCTTTCTTT